The TCR beta chain described here comes from a study of CXCR3-negative and CXCR3-positive naive CD8 T cells. Study-wide findings and caveats: Memory CD8+ cells had much lower diversity, and both naive subsets had comparably high diversity. Greater hydrophobicity was found in TRB CDR3s of CXCR3-positive naive cells than of CXCR3-negative naive cells.

On this clonotype: Its antigen is not known.

The libraries of TRB cDNA were constructed through 5' RACE using UMI labels. With the 5' RACE reads reprocessed, TCRdb shows one record per CDR3 protein and no DNA. The table lists roughly 89,000 distinct CDR3 sequences, with around 1.8% in the top ten. CDR1 is MNHEY and CDR2 is SMNVEV in the germline V gene (reference sequence). CDR3 length equals 12 residues. Triplicates of around 300,000 cells were sorted from each CD8+ T cell subset. The receptor comes from a human donor in good health. Some clones in this sample may be carry-over from other donors' samples. The chain joins TRBV27 to TRBJ2-1; absent DNA, TCRdb's TRBD1 call cannot be checked. The specimen sequenced was naive CXCR3- CD8+ T cells from blood. Noted subset: CD45RO-CCR7+CD27+CD95- naive CD8+ T cells lacking CXCR3 (TNR3-). The CDR3 region is CASRRGAYEQYF.